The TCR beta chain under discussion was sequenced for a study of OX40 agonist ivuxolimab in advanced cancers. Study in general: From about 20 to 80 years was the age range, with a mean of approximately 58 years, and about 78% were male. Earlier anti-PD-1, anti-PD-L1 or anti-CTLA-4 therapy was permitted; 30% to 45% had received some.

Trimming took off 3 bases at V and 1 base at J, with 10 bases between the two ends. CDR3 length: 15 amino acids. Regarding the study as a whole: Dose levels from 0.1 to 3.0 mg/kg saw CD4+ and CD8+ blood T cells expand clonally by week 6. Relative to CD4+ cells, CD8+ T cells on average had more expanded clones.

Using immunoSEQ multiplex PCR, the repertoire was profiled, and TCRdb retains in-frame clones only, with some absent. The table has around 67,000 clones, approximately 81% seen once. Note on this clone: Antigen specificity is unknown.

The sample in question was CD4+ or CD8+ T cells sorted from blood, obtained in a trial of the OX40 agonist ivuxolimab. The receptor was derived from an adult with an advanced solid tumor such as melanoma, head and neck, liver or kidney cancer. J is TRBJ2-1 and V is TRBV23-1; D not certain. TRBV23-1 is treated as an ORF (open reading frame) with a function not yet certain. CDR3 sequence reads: CASSHPRWSYNEQFF. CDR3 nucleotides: TGCGCCAGCAGTCACCCCAGATGGTCCTACAATGAGCAGTTCTTC.